Sequencing of this T cell receptor beta chain was carried out in a study of Graves' ophthalmopathy and Graves' hyperthyroidism. Whole-study context: Peripheral blood samples were taken at initial diagnosis, before any treatment. The study, taken as a whole, reports: Among expanded thyroid clonotypes above 0.001 frequency, most also occurred in blood.

Researchers took RNA transcripts and amplified TCR beta CDR3 regions from them. An opening RT-PCR round employed HTBI primers and preceded a second-round multiplex PCR. TCRdb reanalysed the multiplex PCR reads using MiXCR and keeps one entry per CDR3 protein. In the table there are hundreds of thousands of distinct CDR3 sequences, approximately 14% of which are singletons. Pregnant or lactating patients and those with other autoimmune diseases or uncontrolled infections were excluded. It was on clinical symptoms, serum thyroxine, TRAb, thyroid ultrasound and orbital computed tomography that diagnosis relied. This clonotype was seen repeatedly, ten times or more. What it binds is not known. The germline V and J ends were trimmed by 1 base and 1 base, with 8 bases remaining between them. This CDR3 is built from 14 residues. Looked up from germline, CDR1 is LGHNA and CDR2 is YNFKEQ.

This receptor was taken from a woman aged 25 to 45 with Graves' ophthalmopathy. V is TRBV4-2 and J is TRBJ2-7; D perhaps matches TRBD2 (5 bases). Specimen: blood. The CDR3: CASSQGRGSYEQYF. The CDR3 DNA is TGTGCCAGCAGCCAAGGCCGGGGATCCTACGAGCAGTACTTC.